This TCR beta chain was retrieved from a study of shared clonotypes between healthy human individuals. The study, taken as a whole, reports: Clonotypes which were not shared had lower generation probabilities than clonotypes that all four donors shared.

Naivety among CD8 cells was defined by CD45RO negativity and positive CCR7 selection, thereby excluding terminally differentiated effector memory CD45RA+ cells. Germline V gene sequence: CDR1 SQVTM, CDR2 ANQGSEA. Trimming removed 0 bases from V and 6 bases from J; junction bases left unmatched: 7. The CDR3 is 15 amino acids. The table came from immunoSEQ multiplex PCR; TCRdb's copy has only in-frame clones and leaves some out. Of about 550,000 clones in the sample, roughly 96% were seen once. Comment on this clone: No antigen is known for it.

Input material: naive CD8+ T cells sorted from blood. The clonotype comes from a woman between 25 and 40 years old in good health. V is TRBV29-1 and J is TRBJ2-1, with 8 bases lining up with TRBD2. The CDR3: CSVEDPAGVLNEQFF. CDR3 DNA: TGCAGCGTTGAAGATCCAGCGGGAGTACTCAATGAGCAGTTCTTC.